This T cell receptor (beta chain) was identified during a study of cytomegalovirus exposure and HLA in healthy donors. Germline CDR1 reads SGHDN; CDR2 reads FVKESK. The V end was cut by 0 bases, the J end by 3 bases, with 9 bases between. The CDR3 extends over 15 amino acids. Primers included in the PCR were 60 Vbeta and 13 Jbeta primers. The table came from immunoSEQ multiplex PCR; TCRdb's copy has only in-frame clones and leaves some out. The table includes fewer than 70,000 clones, under 85% detected once. This TCR was recovered from a woman aged 55 to 70 in good health and CMV-seropositive. Sequencing was done on a sample of PBMCs. This chain links TRBV14 with TRBJ2-1; D perhaps matches TRBD2 (6 bases). CDR3 nucleotide sequence: TGTGCCAGCAGCCAAGACGGGACTTTCTACAATGAGCAGTTCTTC. Translating it yields CASSQDGTFYNEQFF. The variable domain in full, completed from reference TRBV14 and TRBJ2-1, reads EAGVTQFPSHSVIEKGQTVTLRCDPISGHDNLYWYRRVMGKEIKFLLHFVKESKQDESGMPNNRFLAERTGGTYSTLKVQPAELEDSGVYFCASSQDGTFYNEQFFGPGTRLTVL.